Below are 18 T cell receptor beta chains sequenced from a single sample in a study of vaccination effects on CD4 cells after COVID-19. Repertoires were generated with immunoSEQ multiplex PCR, while TCRdb's copy carries only in-frame clones and drops some. The sample carries some 23,000 clones, roughly 73% recorded once. These receptors lack a known antigen. It was after approximately 11 days of culture that CD4+ T cells were isolated. The source was CD4+ T cells from PBMCs cultured without peptide, collected before COVID-19 vaccination. These receptor sequences come from a human donor who received a COVID-19 vaccine.

V gene TRBV6-5 combines with J gene TRBJ1-1, with TRBD1 matching 8 bases. Per germline, CDR1 MNHEY and CDR2 SVGAGI. The ends lost 6 bases at V and 2 bases at J; junction bases unmatched: 8. There are 15 residues in the CDR3. Here the CDR3 DNA reads TGTGCCAGCAGCAGGGGGCTGGGGACTAACACTGAAGCTTTCTTT. This encodes CASSRGLGTNTEAFF.

This clone was picked up a small number of times. The chain combines TRBV6-5 with TRBJ2-7, with D hard to call. The germline V and J ends were trimmed by 6 bases and 0 bases, with 12 bases remaining between them. Germline-derived CDR1 and CDR2 are MNHEY and SVGAGI. CDR3 length: 14 amino acids. Written as DNA, the CDR3 is TGTGCCAGCAGATTGGATCAAAGCTCCTACGAGCAGTACTTC. As protein: CASRLDQSSYEQYF.

This rearrangement joins TRBV5-1 to TRBJ2-7; D tentatively fits TRBD1 or TRBD2 (5 bases each). This CDR3 contains 14 residues. The germline V gene encodes CDR1 SGHRS and CDR2 YFSETQ. Trimming removed 2 bases at V and 2 bases at J, with 11 bases between. CDR3 sequence: CASSFRGRAYEQYF. CDR3 sequence (DNA): TGCGCCAGCAGCTTTCGGGGCAGGGCCTACGAGCAGTACTTC.

This clone was counted only a few times. The chain has TRBV28 and TRBJ2-2; 9 bases are shared with TRBD1. The V and J ends lost 7 bases and 7 bases, in that order; junction bases with no gene match: 13. The germline CDR1 and CDR2 sequences are MDHEN and SYDVKM. The CDR3 has 16 amino acids. The CDR3 reads CASTTGQGGIHGELFF. The CDR3 DNA reads TGTGCCAGCACCACGGGACAGGGAGGTATCCACGGGGAGCTGTTTTTT.

This clone appeared a single time. V and J are TRBV4-1 and TRBJ2-7; 10 nucleotides agree with TRBD1. Looked up from germline, CDR1 is MGHRA and CDR2 is YSYEKL. The CDR3 extends over 19 amino acids. The V and J ends lost 0 bases and 1 base, in that order; junction bases with no gene match: 12. The CDR3 DNA reads as TGCGCCAGCAGCCAAGATGGGGGAAAAGGGACAGGGGATTCCTACGAGCAGTACTTC. Its protein is CASSQDGGKGTGDSYEQYF.

The chain couples TRBV6-2 or TRBV6-3 to TRBJ1-2, with a weak D call TRBD1 (5 bases). Germline CDR1 reads MNHEY; CDR2 reads SVGEGT. The CDR3 sequence is 13 residues long. Between the trimmed V and J ends, which lost 0 bases and 8 bases, there was a span of 10 bases. This CDR3 reads CASSYSGERGYTF. The CDR3 region has the DNA TGTGCCAGCAGTTACTCAGGGGAGCGAGGCTACACCTTC.

The chain has TRBV5-8 and TRBJ1-6; no clear D gene. Per the germline V gene, CDR1 is SGHTS and CDR2 is YDEGEE. With 2 bases removed from V and 8 bases from J, the gap between germline ends came to 17 bases. This CDR3 spans 16 amino acids. The CDR3 spells CASSFRRQASHSPLHF. The CDR3 bases are TGTGCCAGCAGCTTTCGTCGTCAGGCTTCCCATTCACCCCTCCACTTT.

This chain links TRBV10-2 with TRBJ2-7; 9 bases are a match to TRBD1. Germline CDR1 reads WSHSY; CDR2 reads SAAADI. V lost 6 bases and J lost 2; bases outside the gene matches: 5. This CDR3 spans 14 amino acids. The CDR3 sequence is CASSADRGPYEQYF. The CDR3 coding sequence is TGCGCCAGCAGCGCGGACAGGGGACCCTACGAGCAGTACTTC.

This chain connects TRBV6-2 or TRBV6-3 to TRBJ1-2; 9 bases line up with TRBD1. CDR3 length: 14 amino acids. Germline CDR1 reads MNHEY; CDR2 reads SVGEGT. V lost 4 bases to trimming and J lost 8 bases; unmatched junction nucleotides: 8. This chain's CDR3 is CASSFTGGRVGYTF. For the CDR3, the DNA is TGTGCCAGCAGTTTTACAGGGGGCAGGGTCGGCTACACCTTC.

This clone has a handful of counts. As DNA, the CDR3 is TGTGCCAGCAGCCAAGGTCAGGGGGCTTCGGGCGGCTACACCTTC. This sequence encodes CASSQGQGASGGYTF. The chain uses TRBV3-1 (or the pseudogene TRBV3-2) and TRBJ1-2; TRBD1 agrees at 8 bases. CDR3 length equals 15 residues. Germline V gene sequence: CDR1 LGHDT, CDR2 YNNKEL (reference sequence). V lost 1 base, J lost 8 bases, and 9 bases stayed unmatched.

The chain has TRBV28 and TRBJ2-1; D is undetermined. V shed 3 bases and J shed 6 bases, with 9 bases lying between them. Germline CDR1 and CDR2: MDHEN and SYDVKM. The CDR3 covers 13 residues. The CDR3 coding sequence is TGTGCCAGCAGTTTCTCGGGTTCCAATGAGCAGTTCTTC. It specifies CASSFSGSNEQFF.

This rearrangement joins TRBV10-3 to TRBJ1-1, with 7 bases identical to TRBD1. The germline CDR1 and CDR2 sequences are ENHRY and SYGVKD. V shed 10 bases, J shed 11 bases, and the junction held 16 bases outside the gene matches. The CDR3 spans 13 residues. The CDR3 region is CATILGTEGVAFF. DNA of the CDR3: TGTGCCACCATTCTGGGGACAGAAGGAGTGGCTTTCTTT.

The chain links TRBV4-1 to TRBJ2-7, with D maybe TRBD1 (5 bases). CDR1 and CDR2 from the germline V gene are MGHRA and YSYEKL. This CDR3 has 15 residues. Trimming pared 4 bases from V and 0 bases from J, leaving 13 bases between. The CDR3 loop is CASSRGHLSSYEQYF. The CDR3 DNA follows: TGCGCCAGCAGCCGCGGACATCTGAGCTCCTACGAGCAGTACTTC.

V usage is TRBV19 and J usage is TRBJ2-4; the match to TRBD1 covers 8 bases. Germline V lookup: CDR1 LNHDA, CDR2 SQIVND (reference sequence). This CDR3 contains 14 residues. The V and J ends lost 0 bases and 9 bases, in that order; junction bases with no gene match: 4. The CDR3 loop reads CASSIDSDRGIQYF. In nucleotides, the CDR3 is TGTGCCAGTAGTATAGATAGTGACAGGGGCATTCAGTACTTC.

This clone was recorded only once. The V and J genes are TRBV30 and TRBJ2-2, with 11 bases lining up with TRBD2. The V gene end was trimmed by 0 bases and the J gene end by 2 bases; junction bases not matched to a gene: 2. Looked up from germline, CDR1 is GTSNPN and CDR2 is SVGIG (reference sequence). The CDR3 covers 16 residues. CDR3 in DNA: TGTGCCTGGAGTGTACGACTAGCGGGAAACACCGGGGAGCTGTTTTTT. This gives the protein CAWSVRLAGNTGELFF.

This rearrangement joins TRBV4-1 to TRBJ1-2; unclear D gene. Germline V lookup: CDR1 MGHRA, CDR2 YSYEKL. The CDR3 runs to 13 residues. The V end lost 0 bases, the J end lost 7 bases, and 9 bases lay between the germline ends. CDR3 nucleotide sequence: TGCGCCAGCAGCCAAGATCGCGAGGGTGGCTACACCTTC. Its translation: CASSQDREGGYTF.

The V gene is TRBV7-2, the J gene TRBJ2-6, with D unresolved. The CDR3 consists of 15 residues. The V end lost 4 bases, the J end lost 1 base, and 8 bases lay between the germline ends. Germline loops: CDR1 SGHTA, CDR2 FQGNSA. The CDR3 is CASSYAVSGANVLTF. The DNA for the CDR3 is TGTGCCAGCAGCTATGCTGTTTCTGGGGCCAACGTCCTGACTTTC.

The rearrangement joins TRBV16 to TRBJ1-1; TRBD1 agrees at 7 bases. Germline CDR1 KGHSY, CDR2 FQNENV. V shed 5 bases, J shed 1 base, and the junction held 4 bases outside the gene matches. This CDR3 spans 14 amino acids. CDR3 sequence: CASSGHRGNTEAFF. The DNA of the CDR3 is TGTGCCAGCAGCGGACACAGGGGGAACACTGAAGCTTTCTTT.